The 18 T cell receptor beta chains presented below share a single source sample, sequenced in a study of T cell responses to AZD1222 COVID-19 vaccine. Profiled with immunoSEQ multiplex PCR; TCRdb holds only in-frame clones, not every one. The sample gives under 50,000 clones, 70% to 90% of which show up once; roughly 5.3% is in the top ten. The sequencing here drew on peripheral blood, taken 28 days after the second AZD1222 dose. The receptors come from an adult who received the AZD1222 COVID-19 vaccine.

V is TRBV28 and J is TRBJ2-7; D is tentatively TRBD1 or TRBD2 (5 bases each). V dropped 3 bases and J dropped 0 bases, with 15 bases sitting between them. Per germline, CDR1 MDHEN and CDR2 SYDVKM. CDR3 length: 16 amino acids. The CDR3 reads CASSFFGTGSSYEQYF. The CDR3 DNA follows: TGTGCCAGCAGTTTTTTTGGGACGGGGAGCTCCTACGAGCAGTACTTC.

The chain carries TRBV28 and TRBJ2-7, with TRBD1 as a possible D gene (6 bases). Trimming removed 4 bases at V and 4 bases at J, with 20 bases between. CDR1 MDHEN and CDR2 SYDVKM come from the germline V gene. This CDR3 has 16 amino acids. The CDR3 spells CASSWSRDPRGYEQYF. For the CDR3, the DNA is TGTGCCAGCAGTTGGAGCCGGGACCCTAGGGGGTACGAGCAGTACTTC.

The rearrangement joins TRBV11-2 to TRBJ1-6; TRBD1 matches 7 bases. Germline V gives CDR1 SGHAT, CDR2 FQNNGV. With 4 bases clipped from V and 7 bases from J, the junction kept 7 bases outside the gene matches. The CDR3 spans 15 residues. DNA of the CDR3: TGTGCCAGCAGCTCTCGACAGGGCCTCAATTCACCCCTCCACTTT. Its protein product is CASSSRQGLNSPLHF.

This rearrangement joins TRBV4-1 to TRBJ1-1, with a possible D match to TRBD1 (5 bases). CDR3 size: 15 residues. Between the trimmed V and J ends, which lost 4 bases and 3 bases, there was a span of 15 bases. Germline loops: CDR1 MGHRA, CDR2 YSYEKL. DNA of the CDR3: TGCGCCAGCAGCCCCCGGCAGGGATGGGACACTGAAGCTTTCTTT. The encoded protein is CASSPRQGWDTEAFF.

In this sample, this clone turned up a few times. The chain's CDR3 is CASGLAGGTEAFF. The CDR3 DNA reads as TGTGCTAGTGGTTTGGCAGGGGGCACTGAAGCTTTCTTT. The V and J genes are TRBV12-5 and TRBJ1-1, with 7 nucleotides matching TRBD1. The V segment lost 1 base and the J segment 4 bases; nucleotides outside the gene matches: 0. The CDR3 runs 13 residues. Germline V gene sequence: CDR1 LGHNT, CDR2 FRNRAP. The full variable domain, rest sourced from reference TRBV12-5 and TRBJ1-1, is DARVTQTPRHKVTEMGQEVTMRCQPILGHNTVFWYRQTMMQGLELLAYFRNRAPLDDSGMPKDRFSAEMPDATLATLKIQPSEPRDSAVYFCASGLAGGTEAFFGQGTRLTVV.

This rearrangement joins TRBV2 to TRBJ2-7, with D tentatively TRBD1 (6 bases). V was pared by 5 bases and J by 5 bases, with 13 bases between. CDR3 length equals 13 residues. Per the germline V gene, CDR1 is SNHLY and CDR2 is FYNNEI. CDR3 loop: CASSRYTGNEQYF. CDR3 DNA sequence: TGTGCCAGCAGTCGGTATACAGGGAACGAGCAGTACTTC.

The chain uses TRBV4-3 and TRBJ2-1; D may be TRBD2 (6 bases). The V and J ends lost 1 base and 8 bases respectively, with 18 bases between them. This CDR3 spans 16 amino acids. The V gene's germline CDR1 is LGHNA and CDR2 YSLEER. The CDR3 DNA is TGCGCCAGCAGCCAAGGTGCGGGGTCGTACAGAGATGAGCAGTTCTTC. It translates to CASSQGAGSYRDEQFF.

The genes are TRBV10-3 and TRBJ2-3; D might be TRBD2 (5 bases). The ends were cut back, 3 bases at V and 0 bases at J, with 16 bases in the middle. The CDR3 is made up of 17 amino acids. Germline CDR1 reads ENHRY; CDR2 reads SYGVKD. This CDR3 is CAISDTAGLPSTDTQYF. The CDR3 nucleotides read TGTGCCATCAGTGATACTGCGGGTCTCCCAAGCACAGATACGCAGTATTTT.

This clone was found once. The chain links TRBV6-1 to TRBJ2-7; maybe TRBD2 (6 bases). Germline V gene sequence: CDR1 MNHNS, CDR2 SASEGT. The CDR3 has 15 residues. Trimming took off 6 bases at V and 3 bases at J, with 18 bases between the two ends. Here the CDR3 reads CASRNDRDLLYEQYF. The CDR3 DNA sequence: TGTGCCAGCAGAAACGACCGGGACTTACTCTACGAGCAGTACTTC.

This chain connects TRBV7-2 to TRBJ2-1; the D call may be TRBD1 or TRBD2 (6 bases each). Germline V gene sequence: CDR1 SGHTA, CDR2 FQGNSA. Trimming removed 5 bases at V and 2 bases at J, with 13 bases between. The CDR3 totals 15 residues. The CDR3 reads CASSPGAGTYNEQFF. The CDR3 nucleotides are TGTGCCAGCAGCCCGGGGGCCGGGACCTACAATGAGCAGTTCTTC.

This chain connects TRBV5-6 to TRBJ2-7, with 12 nucleotides matching TRBD1. After removal of 5 bases from V and 5 bases from J, the junction contained 11 bases not matched to a gene. Germline V CDR1 and CDR2: SGHDT, YYEEEE. The CDR3 has 16 residues. CDR3 region: CASRLRGQGAKDEQYF. CDR3 bases: TGTGCCAGCAGACTACGGGGACAGGGGGCGAAGGACGAGCAGTACTTC.

The genes are TRBV9 and TRBJ2-1, with a tentative D call TRBD2 (6 bases). This CDR3 spans 14 amino acids. CDR1 SGDLS and CDR2 YYNGEE come from the germline V gene. With 0 bases removed from V and 6 bases from J, the gap between germline ends came to 10 bases. CDR3 sequence (DNA): TGTGCCAGCAGCGTAGCGGGAGTGGGCAATGAGCAGTTCTTC. Protein: CASSVAGVGNEQFF.

The chain recombines TRBV7-8 with TRBJ2-7; D is unresolved. This CDR3 has 13 amino acids. Germline values: CDR1 SGHVS, CDR2 FQNEAQ. V was pared by 1 base and J by 3 bases, with 7 bases between. CDR3 bases: TGTGCCAGCAGCTTAGTTTTTCTCTACGAGCAGTACTTC. Protein: CASSLVFLYEQYF.

The chain couples TRBV9 to TRBJ2-7, with 9 bases fitting TRBD1. J gave up 6 bases and V 3 bases, and 4 bases lay outside the gene matches. The CDR3 runs 13 residues. The V gene's germline CDR1 is SGDLS and CDR2 YYNGEE. This CDR3 reads CASSARTGAEQYF. DNA of the CDR3: TGTGCCAGCAGCGCCCGGACAGGGGCCGAGCAGTACTTC.

V usage is TRBV27 and J usage is TRBJ2-7; 8 bases map to TRBD1. Looked up from germline, CDR1 is MNHEY and CDR2 is SMNVEV (reference sequence). V trimming: 5 bases; J trimming: 3 bases; junction bases outside the gene matches: 15. The CDR3 extends over 17 amino acids. The CDR3 sequence is CASSQVVTGARHYEQYF. The CDR3 DNA reads as TGTGCCAGCAGTCAAGTCGTGACAGGGGCCAGACACTACGAGCAGTACTTC.

V usage is TRBV15 and J usage is TRBJ2-7, with 7 bases fitting TRBD1. The V and J ends lost 8 bases and 1 base, in that order; junction bases with no gene match: 5. The CDR3 spans 13 residues. Germline V CDR1 and CDR2: LNHNV, YYDKDF (reference sequence). The CDR3 loop is CATGRDSSYEQYF. The CDR3 DNA is TGTGCCACCGGTCGGGACAGTTCCTACGAGCAGTACTTC.

This sequence joins TRBV2 and TRBJ1-3; no firm D call. This CDR3 is 15 amino acids long. V was cut by 3 bases and J by 0 bases, with 9 bases left in between. In germline, CDR1 is SNHLY, CDR2 FYNNEI. For the CDR3, the DNA is TGTGCCAGCAGTGAGCAGACCAGCTCTGGAAACACCATATATTTT. Protein: CASSEQTSSGNTIYF. The complete variable domain, with remaining parts taken from reference TRBV2 and TRBJ1-3, reads EPEVTQTPSHQVTQMGQEVILRCVPISNHLYFYWYRQILGQKVEFLVSFYNNEISEKSEIFDDQFSVERPDGSNFTLKIRSTKLEDSAMYFCASSEQTSSGNTIYFGEGSWLTVV.

The CDR3 nucleotides are TGTGCCAGCAGGGCCAAGTGGGTCAGCGAGCAGTACTTC. It yields the protein CASRAKWVSEQYF. The chain is built from TRBV2 and TRBJ2-7; D is undetermined. The CDR3 extends over 13 amino acids. Germline CDR1 SNHLY, CDR2 FYNNEI. The germline V and J ends were trimmed by 6 bases and 6 bases, with 15 bases remaining between them.